This paragraph covers one T cell receptor beta chain sequence. The antigen is unknown. Within the sample, other DNA sequences also encode this same CDR3. This record comes from a study of graft-versus-host responses after intestinal transplantation. Study-wide points: Individuals who had graft-donor T cell macrochimerism had allografts that showed high graft-versus-host to host-versus-graft clonal ratios. Peak circulating GvH clone levels were associated with early post-transplant HvG declines.

Produced via immunoSEQ multiplex PCR; TCRdb's table is partial and in-frame only. The sample lists fewer than 50,000 clones; about 81% were seen once. V was pared by 3 bases and J by 3 bases, with 1 base of the junction left unmatched. Germline V gene data show CDR1 as KGHSH and CDR2 as LQKENI. This CDR3 has 14 residues. The clonotype comes from a human donor who was the organ donor for an intestinal transplant. This material consisted of unstimulated CD4+ T cells sorted from spleen or lymph node cells, taken before transplant. V is TRBV18 and J is TRBJ2-7, with TRBD1 matching 11 bases. CDR3 residues: CASSPGTGGYEQYF. In DNA form, the CDR3 reads TGTGCCAGCTCACCCGGGACAGGGGGCTACGAGCAGTACTTC.